The TCR beta chain described here comes from a study of blood T cell repertoires in COVID-19. As for the study in general: Researchers got acute and convalescent COVID-19 samples from the United States, Italy and Spain. The cDNA or gDNA used as material had been derived from T cells, B-cell-depleted T cells, or PBMCs.

Study processing details: Amplification of reference gene primers provided the estimated nucleated cell counts. The method was immunoSEQ multiplex PCR; TCRdb's version includes in-frame clones alone and lacks a portion of them. V, J and clone size are taken as reported in that table, and D and trimming were inferred from the DNA itself. The table records 80,000 to 95,000 clones, approximately 75% of them present only once. The material sequenced was peripheral blood. This receptor was identified in a woman aged 45-59 years with acute or convalescent COVID-19.

CDR3: CASSRQGRGTEAFF. The CDR3 DNA sequence: TGTGCCAGCAGTCGACAGGGAAGGGGCACTGAAGCTTTCTTT. The gene calls are TRBV5-4 and TRBJ1-1; 7 positions match TRBD1. The trim removed 5 bases at V and 4 bases at J, leaving 8 bases unmatched. The CDR3 is 14 residues long. Germline assignment: CDR1 SGHNT and CDR2 YYREEE (reference sequence).